Below, 28 T cell receptor beta chains from the same sample are listed, as sequenced in a study of spatial heterogeneity in lung cancer. Each CDR3 protein is one row after TCRdb ran MiXCR on the 5' RACE reads. The table has some 100,000 distinct CDR3 sequences, 10% to 15% seen once. The sample's time point: sample taken at primary tumor resection. Unsorted samples of tumor, nontumor lung or frozen PBMC had their whole RNA sequenced. This sample comprised PBMCs, obtained at surgery. The receptors derive from a male donor with early-stage non-small cell lung cancer.

The J gene is TRBJ2-1, the V gene TRBV12-3 or TRBV12-4, with a tentative D call TRBD1 (6 bases). The CDR3 has 14 amino acids. Trimming left V 6 bases short and J 5 bases short, with 14 bases between. The CDR3 DNA sequence: TGTGCCAGCAGCCGTGGACAGCTAAACAATGAGCAGTTCTTC. It encodes CASSRGQLNNEQFF.

The CDR3 loop is CASSLTSGGSSYNEQFF. CDR3 nucleotide sequence: TGTGCCAGCAGCTTAACTAGCGGGGGGTCTTCCTACAATGAGCAGTTCTTC. The rearrangement links TRBV7-3 to TRBJ2-1, with 10 positions matching TRBD2. The CDR3 spans 17 residues. V trimming: 0 bases; J trimming: 1 base; junction bases outside the gene matches: 3. Germline assignment: CDR1 SGHTA and CDR2 FQGTGA. Drawing the rest from reference TRBV7-3 and TRBJ2-1, the complete variable domain is GAGVSQTPSNKVTEKGKYVELRCDPISGHTALYWYRQSLGQGPEFLIYFQGTGAADDSGLPNDRFFAVRPEGSVSTLKIQRTERGDSAVYLCASSLTSGGSSYNEQFFGPGTRLTVL.

This clonotype was seen a few times. The chain employs TRBV6-5 and TRBJ2-1; TRBD2 matches at 8 bases. The V gene's germline CDR1 is MNHEY and CDR2 SVGAGI. V dropped 2 bases and J dropped 10; count of bases not matched to a gene: 10. The CDR3 is 15 amino acids. The CDR3 sequence is CASSYGYGRAAEQFF. CDR3 nucleotides: TGTGCCAGCAGTTACGGATACGGGAGGGCCGCCGAGCAGTTCTTC.

This clonotype has only a few counts. The rearrangement uses TRBV27 and TRBJ2-7, with D possibly TRBD1 on 6 matching bases. The CDR3 is 15 residues long. Deletions cut 5 bases from V and 0 bases from J, with 14 bases between. Germline V gene data show CDR1 as MNHEY and CDR2 as SMNVEV (reference sequence). In nucleotides, the CDR3 is TGTGCCAGCAGTATAGACAGGTTCAGCTCCTACGAGCAGTACTTC. Encoded protein: CASSIDRFSSYEQYF.

This clonotype came up a few times. This chain joins TRBV29-1 and TRBJ2-2; TRBD2 matches 9 bases. V lost 1 base, J lost 3 bases, and 9 bases stayed unmatched. Germline V gene sequence: CDR1 SQVTM, CDR2 ANQGSEA. The CDR3 runs 17 residues. The CDR3 DNA reads as TGCAGCGTTGAAGGACCCCGGGCGGGGGGGCACACCGGGGAGCTGTTTTTT. Protein sequence: CSVEGPRAGGHTGELFF.

This clonotype was recorded at least ten times. The J gene is TRBJ1-2, the V gene TRBV3-1; D is undetermined. The CDR3 is 12 residues long. Germline CDR1 LGHDT, CDR2 YNNKEL (reference sequence). V was cut by 8 bases and J by 7 bases, with 14 bases left in between. CDR3 sequence: CASETSNGGYTF. The CDR3 region has the DNA TGTGCCAGCGAGACCTCCAACGGTGGCTACACCTTC.

The V gene is TRBV18, the J gene TRBJ1-2, with 7 bases that match TRBD1. This CDR3 is built from 18 residues. From germline, CDR1 is KGHSH and CDR2 LQKENI. With 3 bases clipped from V and 0 bases from J, the junction kept 13 bases outside the gene matches. The CDR3 coding sequence is TGTGCCAGCTCACCGACGGGACAGCCATCCTCAGCTAACTATGGCTACACCTTC. Its translation: CASSPTGQPSSANYGYTF.

V usage is TRBV3-1 and J usage is TRBJ1-5; D is undetermined. V was trimmed by 2 bases and J by 4 bases, leaving 12 bases between them. The CDR3 runs to 15 residues. Germline V gives CDR1 LGHDT, CDR2 YNNKEL (reference sequence). CDR3 in DNA: TGTGCCAGCAGCCAATCCCAAACGGGGAATCAGCCCCAGCATTTT. Translating gives CASSQSQTGNQPQHF.

On this clonotype itself: An end of the junction differs from the germline gene, which may be a read error. The chain carries TRBV2 and TRBJ2-2; D not resolved. Germline loops: CDR1 SNHLY, CDR2 FYNNEI. The CDR3 has 14 amino acids. Here the CDR3 DNA reads TGTGCCAGCAGTGTACAGAAAAACACCGGGCAGCTGTTTTTT. This encodes CASSVQKNTGQLFF.

This clonotype was observed at least ten times. The chain is built from TRBV6-2 or TRBV6-3 and TRBJ2-7; perhaps TRBD2 as D (5 bases). Trimming shortened V by 5 bases and J by 7 bases, and 9 bases separated the two germline ends. Germline V CDR1 and CDR2: MNHEY, SVGEGT. This CDR3 comprises 11 residues. This CDR3 reads CASSQLVEQYF. The CDR3, as DNA: TGTGCCAGCAGTCAACTAGTTGAGCAGTACTTC.

This clonotype appeared many times. This rearrangement joins TRBV6-6 to TRBJ2-2; 7 nucleotides align to TRBD2. This CDR3 contains 15 residues. With V trimmed by 5 bases and J by 1 base, 4 bases remained unmatched. Germline CDR1 MNHNY, CDR2 SVGAGI (reference sequence). CDR3 in DNA: TGTGCCAGCAGTAGCGGGACGGTGAACACCGGGGAGCTGTTTTTT. Amino acids: CASSSGTVNTGELFF.

This rearrangement joins TRBV5-4 to TRBJ1-1, with D unresolved. V was cut by 1 base and J by 2 bases, with 3 bases left in between. CDR3 length: 12 residues. CDR1 is SGHNT and CDR2 is YYREEE in the germline V gene (reference sequence). In nucleotides, the CDR3 is TGTGCCAGCAGCTTGCCTAACACTGAAGCTTTCTTT. Translated: CASSLPNTEAFF.

This clonotype occurred once. A much larger clone sits a single nucleotide away, making a read error possible. The V gene is TRBV19, the J gene TRBJ2-1, with TRBD1 identical over 7 bases. This CDR3 is 13 amino acids long. CDR1 LNHDA and CDR2 SQIVND come from the germline V gene (reference sequence). V shed 11 bases, J shed 0 bases, and the junction held 4 bases outside the gene matches. This chain's CDR3 is CAVGTDSYNEQFF. The CDR3 coding sequence is TGTGCCGTAGGGACAGACTCCTACAATGAGCAGTTCTTC.

There are a few counts of this clonotype. This chain joins TRBV7-3 and TRBJ2-2, with 8 bases identical to TRBD2. Germline CDR1 SGHTA, CDR2 FQGTGA. V lost 5 bases, J lost 7 bases, and 9 bases stayed unmatched. The CDR3 contains 15 residues. The CDR3 here is CASSTRLATDGELFF. CDR3 nucleotides: TGTGCCAGCAGCACCCGACTAGCGACGGACGGGGAGCTGTTTTTT.

This clonotype was recorded a few times. V and J are TRBV7-2 and TRBJ2-7; TRBD2 matches 8 bases. V trimming: 5 bases; J trimming: 6 bases; junction bases outside the gene matches: 12. Germline V gene sequence: CDR1 SGHTA, CDR2 FQGNSA. The CDR3 has 15 residues. The CDR3 region is CASSQSGTRSSEQYF. The DNA for the CDR3 is TGTGCCAGCAGCCAATCCGGGACTAGAAGTTCCGAGCAGTACTTC. Drawing the rest from reference TRBV7-2 and TRBJ2-7, the complete variable domain is GAGVSQSPSNKVTEKGKDVELRCDPISGHTALYWYRQSLGQGLEFLIYFQGNSAPDKSGLPSDRFSAERTGGSVSTLTIQRTQQEDSAVYLCASSQSGTRSSEQYFGPGTRLTVT.

This chain connects TRBV6-4 to TRBJ2-1; 9 nucleotides line up with TRBD2. The V gene end was trimmed by 2 bases and the J gene end by 6 bases; junction bases not matched to a gene: 8. This CDR3 region has 16 residues. Germline lookup yields CDR1 MRHNA and CDR2 SNTAGT. CDR3 coding DNA: TGTGCCAGCAGTGACCTGACAGCGGGGGGTGGCAATGAGCAGTTCTTC. This encodes CASSDLTAGGGNEQFF.

This chain uses TRBV7-6 with TRBJ2-1, with D unresolved. Germline lookup yields CDR1 SGHVS and CDR2 FNYEAQ. The germline V and J ends were trimmed by 5 bases and 3 bases, with 5 bases remaining between them. This CDR3 contains 12 residues. Here the CDR3 reads CASSPRYNEQFF. The DNA of the CDR3 is TGTGCCAGCAGCCCCCGCTACAATGAGCAGTTCTTC. The full variable domain, in which reference TRBV7-6 and TRBJ2-1 provide the parts outside the CDR3, is GAGVSQSPRYKVTKRGQDVALRCDPISGHVSLYWYRQALGQGPEFLTYFNYEAQQDKSGLPNDRFSAERPEGSISTLTIQRTEQRDSAMYRCASSPRYNEQFFGPGTRLTVL.

This rearrangement joins TRBV6-1 to TRBJ2-7, with 8 nucleotides matching TRBD2. Trimming cost V 5 bases and J 0 bases; bases outside gene matches: 9. The CDR3 runs to 16 residues. The germline V gene encodes CDR1 MNHNS and CDR2 SASEGT. The CDR3 loop reads CASSPASGLSSYEQYF. CDR3 bases: TGTGCCAGCAGTCCCGCTAGCGGGTTGAGCTCCTACGAGCAGTACTTC.

This clonotype was counted a few times. This chain links TRBV28 with TRBJ2-1, with 10 nucleotides matching TRBD1. The V gene's germline CDR1 is MDHEN and CDR2 SYDVKM. The CDR3 runs 16 residues. The ends lost 5 bases at V and 5 bases at J; junction bases unmatched: 9. In DNA, the CDR3 is TGTGCCAGCAGTGCCCCCCGACAGGGGGCGAACAATGAGCAGTTCTTC. It yields the protein CASSAPRQGANNEQFF.

The table lists this clonotype with many counts. V usage is TRBV9 and J usage is TRBJ2-3, with 7 bases lining up with TRBD2. This CDR3 comprises 16 residues. V trimming: 4 bases; J trimming: 6 bases; junction bases outside the gene matches: 14. CDR1 SGDLS and CDR2 YYNGEE come from the germline V gene. CDR3 nucleotides: TGTGCCAGCAGCCCCGAAACGTCGGGAGGCGGGGATACGCAGTATTTT. Its protein product is CASSPETSGGGDTQYF.

This clonotype was observed at least ten times. The chain links TRBV11-1 to TRBJ2-3; 7 positions match TRBD1. This CDR3 is 14 amino acids long. Per germline, CDR1 SGHAT and CDR2 FQDESV (reference sequence). V was pared by 5 bases and J by 4 bases, with 6 bases of the junction left unmatched. The CDR3, as DNA: TGTGCCAGCAGCCTTACTACAGGGGCAGATACGCAGTATTTT. It codes for CASSLTTGADTQYF.

The chain recombines TRBV28 with TRBJ1-1; no reliable D call. CDR3 length equals 11 residues. Germline V lookup: CDR1 MDHEN, CDR2 SYDVKM. Trimming removed 6 bases from V and 0 bases from J, with 2 bases in between. CDR3 sequence reads: CASRLNTEAFF. CDR3 coding DNA: TGTGCCAGCAGGTTGAACACTGAAGCTTTCTTT.

This clonotype was observed a few times. The V gene is TRBV6-6, the J gene TRBJ2-5; a possible D gene is TRBD2 (5 bases). There are 19 residues in the CDR3. The V gene's germline CDR1 is MNHNY and CDR2 SVGAGI (reference sequence). V gave up 7 bases and J gave up 5 bases, with 32 bases separating them. In DNA form, the CDR3 reads TGTGCCAGCACTCTTAACCCATTCGGCCGGGGAGAAGTTACGGAGACCCAGTACTTC. This encodes CASTLNPFGRGEVTETQYF.

This clonotype has a handful of counts. This chain connects TRBV9 to TRBJ2-3, with 10 bases aligning to TRBD2. Germline CDR1 SGDLS, CDR2 YYNGEE. The CDR3 covers 15 residues. V shed 4 bases, J shed 8 bases, and the junction held 10 bases outside the gene matches. The CDR3 DNA reads TGTGCCAGCAGCACGCTAGCGGGGGAGGCGGGTACGCAGTATTTT. It is translated as CASSTLAGEAGTQYF.

The V gene is TRBV11-3, the J gene TRBJ2-3; 8 bases are shared with TRBD1. This CDR3 has 15 residues. Germline V gives CDR1 SGHNT, CDR2 YENEEA. V was clipped by 5 bases and J by 4 bases; unmatched bases: 8. The CDR3 nucleotides read TGTGCCAGCAGCCTGTCAGGGGGCGGCGCAGATACGCAGTATTTT. This codes for CASSLSGGGADTQYF.

This clonotype was observed a handful of times. The chain uses TRBV6-2 or TRBV6-3 and TRBJ2-7, with a weak D call TRBD2 (5 bases). The CDR3 sequence is 17 residues long. CDR1 and CDR2 from the germline V gene are MNHEY and SVGEGT. The V end was cut by 0 bases, the J end by 4 bases, with 19 bases between. The CDR3 here is CASSYSISGTRLYEQYF. The CDR3 coding sequence is TGTGCCAGCAGTTACTCCATATCGGGAACACGACTTTACGAGCAGTACTTC.

This chain uses TRBV7-3 with TRBJ2-2; tentatively, D is TRBD1 (5 bases). CDR3 length equals 14 residues. The germline V gene encodes CDR1 SGHTA and CDR2 FQGTGA. Trimming took 5 bases from V and 1 from J, leaving 8 bases between them. In nucleotides, the CDR3 is TGTGCCAGCAGCCGGACACAGAACACCGGGGAGCTGTTTTTT. This encodes CASSRTQNTGELFF.

This clonotype was counted only a few times. The chain recombines TRBV5-4 with TRBJ2-5, with 9 nucleotides matching TRBD2. The CDR3 is made up of 14 amino acids. Per the germline V gene, CDR1 is SGHNT and CDR2 is YYREEE (reference sequence). V dropped 5 bases and J dropped 5; count of bases not matched to a gene: 7. CDR3 bases: TGTGCCAGCAGTCATGGGACTAGCCTTGAGACCCAGTACTTC. It specifies CASSHGTSLETQYF.